The clone carrying this T cell receptor (beta chain) was recorded only once. The target antigen is unknown. TCRdb's table, derived via immunoSEQ multiplex PCR, lists solely in-frame clones and lacks some. Of 34,000 or so clones listed, 75% to 90% are singletons. This sample is part of a study of regulatory and conventional T cells in RAG deficiency. Study-wide points: Omenn patients showed >80% Treg-Tconv overlap and shorter CDR3 lengths. RAG-deficient patients showed markedly lower Shannon entropy and higher Simpson indices than control T-cell subsets. Other subsets showed around 9.4-fold reductions, but Treg unique TCR beta sequences fell roughly 93-fold in these patients.

This CDR3 spans 17 amino acids. Germline lookup yields CDR1 MGHRA and CDR2 YSYEKL. Trimming removed 4 bases from V and 3 bases from J; junction bases left unmatched: 11. Another study also made use of these data, one on regulatory T cells. That paper notes: The PCR used 52 TRBV and 13 TRBJ primers.

Sequencing was done on a sample of CD8+ T cells sorted from blood. J is TRBJ1-2 and V is TRBV4-1; 10 nucleotides match TRBD1. The TCR sequence derives from a human donor in good health. The CDR3 nucleotides are TGCGCCAGCAGCCCCCTTAGACAGGGGGCCGCTTACTATGGCTACACCTTC. It translates to CASSPLRQGAAYYGYTF.